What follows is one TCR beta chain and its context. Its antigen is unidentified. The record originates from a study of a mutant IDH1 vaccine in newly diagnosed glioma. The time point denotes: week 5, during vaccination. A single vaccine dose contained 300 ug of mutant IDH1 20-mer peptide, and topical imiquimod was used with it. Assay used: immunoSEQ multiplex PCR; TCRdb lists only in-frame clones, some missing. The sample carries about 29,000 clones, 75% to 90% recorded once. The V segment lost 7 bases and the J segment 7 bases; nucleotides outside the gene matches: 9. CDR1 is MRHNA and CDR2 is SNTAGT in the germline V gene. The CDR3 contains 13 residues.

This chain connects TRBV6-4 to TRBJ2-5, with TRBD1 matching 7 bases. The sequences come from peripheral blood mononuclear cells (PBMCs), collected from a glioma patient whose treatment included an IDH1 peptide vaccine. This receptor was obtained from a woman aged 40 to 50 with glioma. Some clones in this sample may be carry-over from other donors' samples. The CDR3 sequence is CASIGQARGTQYF. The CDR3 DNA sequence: TGTGCCAGCATTGGACAGGCACGAGGGACCCAGTACTTC.